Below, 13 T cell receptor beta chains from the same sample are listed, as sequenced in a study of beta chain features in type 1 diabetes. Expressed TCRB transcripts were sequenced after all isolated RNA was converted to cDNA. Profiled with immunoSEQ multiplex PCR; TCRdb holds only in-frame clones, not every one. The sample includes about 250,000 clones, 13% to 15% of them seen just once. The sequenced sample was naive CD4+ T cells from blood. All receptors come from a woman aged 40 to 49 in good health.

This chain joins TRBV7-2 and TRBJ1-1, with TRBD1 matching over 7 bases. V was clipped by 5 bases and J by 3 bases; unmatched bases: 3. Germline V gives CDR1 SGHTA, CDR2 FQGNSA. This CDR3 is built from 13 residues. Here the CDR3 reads CASSGRGYTEAFF. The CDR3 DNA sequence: TGTGCCAGCAGCGGCAGGGGGTACACTGAAGCTTTCTTT.

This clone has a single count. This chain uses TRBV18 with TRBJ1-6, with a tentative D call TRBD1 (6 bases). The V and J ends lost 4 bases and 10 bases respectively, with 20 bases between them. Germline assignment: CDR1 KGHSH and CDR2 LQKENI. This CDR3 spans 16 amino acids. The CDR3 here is CASSQAGERFISPLHF. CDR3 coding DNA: TGTGCCAGCTCACAGGCAGGGGAGCGATTTATATCACCCCTCCACTTT.

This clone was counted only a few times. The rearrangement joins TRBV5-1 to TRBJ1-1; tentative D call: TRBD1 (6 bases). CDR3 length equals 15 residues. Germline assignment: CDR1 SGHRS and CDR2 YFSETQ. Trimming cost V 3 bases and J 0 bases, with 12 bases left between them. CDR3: CASSSQTGVNTEAFF. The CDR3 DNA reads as TGCGCCAGCAGCTCCCAGACAGGAGTGAACACTGAAGCTTTCTTT.

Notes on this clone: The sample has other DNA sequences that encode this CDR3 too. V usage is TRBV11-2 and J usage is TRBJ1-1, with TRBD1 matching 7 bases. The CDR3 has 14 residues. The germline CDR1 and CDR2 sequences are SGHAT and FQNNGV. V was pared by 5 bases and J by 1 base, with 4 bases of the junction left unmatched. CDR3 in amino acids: CASSLRDRNTEAFF. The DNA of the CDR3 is TGTGCCAGCAGCCTCCGGGACAGGAACACTGAAGCTTTCTTT.

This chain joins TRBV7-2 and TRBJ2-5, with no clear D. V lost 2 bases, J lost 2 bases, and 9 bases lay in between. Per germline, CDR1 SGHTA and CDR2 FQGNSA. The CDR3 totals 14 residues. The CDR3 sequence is CASSLLAIQETQYF. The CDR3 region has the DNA TGTGCCAGCAGCTTATTGGCAATACAAGAGACCCAGTACTTC.

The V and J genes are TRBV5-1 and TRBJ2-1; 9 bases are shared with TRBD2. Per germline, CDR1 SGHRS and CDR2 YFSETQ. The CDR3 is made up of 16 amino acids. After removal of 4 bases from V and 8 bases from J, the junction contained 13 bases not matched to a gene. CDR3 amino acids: CASSLWRGGQYYEQFF. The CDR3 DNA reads TGCGCCAGCAGCCTGTGGCGGGGGGGCCAATACTATGAGCAGTTCTTC. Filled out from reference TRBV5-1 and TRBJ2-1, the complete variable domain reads KAGVTQTPRYLIKTRGQQVTLSCSPISGHRSVSWYQQTPGQGLQFLFEYFSETQRNKGNFPGRFSGRQFSNSRSEMNVSTLELGDSALYLCASSLWRGGQYYEQFFGPGTRLTVL.

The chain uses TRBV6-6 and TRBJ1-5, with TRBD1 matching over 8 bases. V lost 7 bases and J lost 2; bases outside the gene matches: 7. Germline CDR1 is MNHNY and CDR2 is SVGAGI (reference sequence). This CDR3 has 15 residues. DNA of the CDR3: TGTGCCAGCAACCTTGGACAGGGAGGCAATCAGCCCCAGCATTTT. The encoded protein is CASNLGQGGNQPQHF.

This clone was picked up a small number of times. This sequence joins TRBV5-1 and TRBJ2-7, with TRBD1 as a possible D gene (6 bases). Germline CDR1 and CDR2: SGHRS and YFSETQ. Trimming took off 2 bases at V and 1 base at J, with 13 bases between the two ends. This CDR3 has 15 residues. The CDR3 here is CASSLNLGGSYEQYF. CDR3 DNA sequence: TGCGCCAGCAGCTTAAACCTAGGGGGATCCTACGAGCAGTACTTC.

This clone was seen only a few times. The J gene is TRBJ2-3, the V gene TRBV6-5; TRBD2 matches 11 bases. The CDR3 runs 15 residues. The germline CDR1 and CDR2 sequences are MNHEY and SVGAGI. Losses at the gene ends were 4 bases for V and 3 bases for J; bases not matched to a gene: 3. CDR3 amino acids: CASSSLAGVTDTQYF. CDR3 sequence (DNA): TGTGCCAGCAGTTCACTAGCGGGGGTTACAGATACGCAGTATTTT.

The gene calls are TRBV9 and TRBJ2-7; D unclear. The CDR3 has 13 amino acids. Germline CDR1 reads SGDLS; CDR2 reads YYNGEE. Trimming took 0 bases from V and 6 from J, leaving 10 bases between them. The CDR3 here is CASSVEAIGEQYF. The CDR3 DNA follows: TGTGCCAGCAGCGTAGAAGCGATAGGCGAGCAGTACTTC.

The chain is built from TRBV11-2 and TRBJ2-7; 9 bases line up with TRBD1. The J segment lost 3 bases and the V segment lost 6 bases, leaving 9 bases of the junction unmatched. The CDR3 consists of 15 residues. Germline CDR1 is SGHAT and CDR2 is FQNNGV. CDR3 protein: CASRRSGTGFYEQYF. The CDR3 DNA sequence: TGTGCCAGCAGAAGATCCGGGACAGGGTTCTACGAGCAGTACTTC.

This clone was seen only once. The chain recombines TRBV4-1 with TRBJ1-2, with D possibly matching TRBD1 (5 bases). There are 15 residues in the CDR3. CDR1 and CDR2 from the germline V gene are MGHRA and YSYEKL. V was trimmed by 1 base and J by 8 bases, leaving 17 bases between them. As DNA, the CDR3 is TGCGCCAGCAGCCAAGTATCAGGGCCTCTCGGGGGCTACACCTTC. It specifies CASSQVSGPLGGYTF.

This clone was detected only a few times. Here the CDR3 reads CATSGRQGTGGNQPQHF. CDR3 DNA: TGTGCCACCAGCGGAAGACAGGGGACGGGGGGCAATCAGCCCCAGCATTTT. J is TRBJ1-5 and V is TRBV15, with TRBD1 matching 8 bases. The V gene end was trimmed by 5 bases and the J gene end by 2 bases; junction bases not matched to a gene: 11. This CDR3 is 17 amino acids long. Per germline, CDR1 LNHNV and CDR2 YYDKDF (reference sequence).